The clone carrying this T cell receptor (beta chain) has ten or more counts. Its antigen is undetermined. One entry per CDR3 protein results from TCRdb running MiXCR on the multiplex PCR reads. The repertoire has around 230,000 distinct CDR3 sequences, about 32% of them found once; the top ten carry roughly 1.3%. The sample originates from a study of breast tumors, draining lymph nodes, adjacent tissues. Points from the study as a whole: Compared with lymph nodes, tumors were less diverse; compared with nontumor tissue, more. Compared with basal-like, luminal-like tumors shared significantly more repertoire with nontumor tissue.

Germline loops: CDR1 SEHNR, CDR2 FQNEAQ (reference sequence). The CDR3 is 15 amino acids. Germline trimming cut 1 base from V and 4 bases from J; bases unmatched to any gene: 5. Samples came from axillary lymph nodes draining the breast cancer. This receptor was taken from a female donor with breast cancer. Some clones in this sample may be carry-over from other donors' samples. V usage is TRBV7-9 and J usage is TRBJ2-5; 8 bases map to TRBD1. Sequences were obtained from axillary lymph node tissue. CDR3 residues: CASSLGTGSRETQYF. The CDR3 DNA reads TGTGCCAGCAGCTTAGGGACAGGGAGTCGAGAGACCCAGTACTTC. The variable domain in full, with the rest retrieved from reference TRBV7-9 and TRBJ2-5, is DTGVSQNPRHKITKRGQNVTFRCDPISEHNRLYWYRQTLGQGPEFLTYFQNEAQLEKSRLLSDRFSAERPKGSFSTLEIQRTEQGDSAMYLCASSLGTGSRETQYFGPGTRLLVL.